The clone carrying this TCR beta chain was counted between two and nine times. Its antigen remains unknown. With survey level as its setting, the immunoSEQ assay was v3.0. Assay: immunoSEQ multiplex PCR; the TCRdb copy retains only in-frame clones and omits some. The sample includes roughly 30,000 clones, over 75% of them seen just once. V lost 5 bases, J lost 4 bases, and 17 bases lay in between. The CDR3 sequence is 15 residues long. CDR1 is SGHTA, CDR2 FQGNSA, per germline. The data are from a study of long-term antiretroviral therapy in people with HIV. Background on the study: By about a decade, the earliest samples predate the 2015 immediate-ART recommendation. General study points: Clonal expansions arising prior to ART prevailed in the repertoire at every time point.

HIV-positive participants all received treatment in the United States. Here the sequenced sample was unsorted PBMCs, taken 4.7 to 5 years after starting antiretroviral therapy. This TCR derives from a man in his forties or fifties with HIV. The chain links TRBV7-2 to TRBJ1-2; D call uncertain. The CDR3 DNA reads TGTGCCAGCAGCCCCCAATCGATCGGTCCCTATGGCTACACCTTC. Protein sequence: CASSPQSIGPYGYTF.